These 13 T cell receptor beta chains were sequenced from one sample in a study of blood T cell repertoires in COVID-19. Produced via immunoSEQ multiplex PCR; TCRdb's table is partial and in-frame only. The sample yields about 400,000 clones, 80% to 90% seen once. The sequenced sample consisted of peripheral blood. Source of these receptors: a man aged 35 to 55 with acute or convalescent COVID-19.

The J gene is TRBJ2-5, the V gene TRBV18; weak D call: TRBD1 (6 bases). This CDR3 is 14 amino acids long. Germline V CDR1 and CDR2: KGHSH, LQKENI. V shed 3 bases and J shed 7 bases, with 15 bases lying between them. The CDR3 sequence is CASSPSFKQGTQYF. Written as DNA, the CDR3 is TGTGCCAGCTCACCCTCCTTCAAACAGGGGACCCAGTACTTC.

CDR3: CASSVAHGYEQYF. The CDR3 bases are TGTGCCAGCAGCGTAGCGCACGGCTACGAGCAGTACTTC. The genes are TRBV9 and TRBJ2-7, with D unclear. V lost 0 bases to trimming and J lost 3 bases, with 7 bases between them. This CDR3 contains 13 residues. Germline-derived CDR1 and CDR2 are SGDLS and YYNGEE.

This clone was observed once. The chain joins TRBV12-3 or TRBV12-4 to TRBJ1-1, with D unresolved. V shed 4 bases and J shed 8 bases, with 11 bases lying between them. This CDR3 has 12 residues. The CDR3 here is CASSYPYKEAFF. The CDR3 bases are TGTGCCAGCAGTTACCCTTACAAGGAAGCTTTCTTT.

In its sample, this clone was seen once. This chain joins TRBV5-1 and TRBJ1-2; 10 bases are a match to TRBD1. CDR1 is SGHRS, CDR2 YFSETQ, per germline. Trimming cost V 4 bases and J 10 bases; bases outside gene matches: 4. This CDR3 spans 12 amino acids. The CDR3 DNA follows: TGCGCCAGCAGCCCTGGGACAGGGGCCTACACCTTC. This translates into CASSPGTGAYTF.

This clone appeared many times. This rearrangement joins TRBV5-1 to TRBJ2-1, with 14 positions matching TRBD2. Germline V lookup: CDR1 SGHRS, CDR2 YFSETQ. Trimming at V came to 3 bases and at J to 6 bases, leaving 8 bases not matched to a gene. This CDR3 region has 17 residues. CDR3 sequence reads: CASSSPTSGGGRNEQFF. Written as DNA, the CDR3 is TGCGCCAGCAGCTCCCCGACTAGCGGGGGGGGTCGCAATGAGCAGTTCTTC.

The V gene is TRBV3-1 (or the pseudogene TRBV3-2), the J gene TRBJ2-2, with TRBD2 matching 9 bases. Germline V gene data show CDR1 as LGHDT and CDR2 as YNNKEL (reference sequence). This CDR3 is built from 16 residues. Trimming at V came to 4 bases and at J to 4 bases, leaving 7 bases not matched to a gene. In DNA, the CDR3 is TGTGCCAGCAGCCCATACCCGGGACTAGCCACCGGGGAGCTGTTTTTT. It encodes CASSPYPGLATGELFF.

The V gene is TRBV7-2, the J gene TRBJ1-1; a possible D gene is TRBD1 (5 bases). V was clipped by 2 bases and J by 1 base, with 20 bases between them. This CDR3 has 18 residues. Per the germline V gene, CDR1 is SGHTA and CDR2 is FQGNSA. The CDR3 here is CASSLPLGPPLGNTEAFF. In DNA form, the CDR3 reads TGTGCCAGCAGCTTACCCTTGGGGCCTCCTTTGGGGAACACTGAAGCTTTCTTT.

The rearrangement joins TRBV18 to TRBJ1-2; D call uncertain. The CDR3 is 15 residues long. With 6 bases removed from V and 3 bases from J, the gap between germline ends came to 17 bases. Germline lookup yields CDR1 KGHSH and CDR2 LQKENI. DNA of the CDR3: TGTGCCAGCTCGCGCCGGGTCCTGGGAGACTATGGCTACACCTTC. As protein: CASSRRVLGDYGYTF.

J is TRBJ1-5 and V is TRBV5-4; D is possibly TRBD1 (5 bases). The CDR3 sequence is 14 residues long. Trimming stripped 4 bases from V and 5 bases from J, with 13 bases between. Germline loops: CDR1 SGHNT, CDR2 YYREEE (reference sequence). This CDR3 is CASSRGGMDQPQHF. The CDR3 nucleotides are TGTGCCAGCAGCCGGGGGGGTATGGATCAGCCCCAGCATTTT.

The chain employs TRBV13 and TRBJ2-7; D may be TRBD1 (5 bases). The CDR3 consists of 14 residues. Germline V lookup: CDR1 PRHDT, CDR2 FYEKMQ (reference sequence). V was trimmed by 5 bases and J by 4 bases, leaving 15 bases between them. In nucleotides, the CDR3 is TGTGCCAGCAGCCGCTCGGCAGGGCTGTACGAGCAGTACTTC. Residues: CASSRSAGLYEQYF.

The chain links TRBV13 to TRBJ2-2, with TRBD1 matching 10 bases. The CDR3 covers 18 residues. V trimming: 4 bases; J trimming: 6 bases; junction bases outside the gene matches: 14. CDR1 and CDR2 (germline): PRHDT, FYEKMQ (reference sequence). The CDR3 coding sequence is TGTGCCAGCAGCTCCGACCCGGGACAGGGGACCTCGGCCGGGGAGCTGTTTTTT. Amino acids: CASSSDPGQGTSAGELFF.

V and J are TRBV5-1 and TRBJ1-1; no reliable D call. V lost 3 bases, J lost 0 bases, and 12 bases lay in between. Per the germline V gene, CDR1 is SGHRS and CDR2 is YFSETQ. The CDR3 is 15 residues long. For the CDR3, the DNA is TGCGCCAGCAGCTCCACAGTGGTCATGAACACTGAAGCTTTCTTT. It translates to CASSSTVVMNTEAFF.

The CDR3 nucleotides read TGTGCCAGCAGCAGGAGGTTGGTCTCCAGCTCCTACAATGAGCAGTTCTTC. Translation: CASSRRLVSSSYNEQFF. This chain joins TRBV5-5 and TRBJ2-1; tentative D call: TRBD2 (5 bases). The germline CDR1 and CDR2 sequences are SGHKS and YYEKEE (reference sequence). With 4 bases removed from V and 0 bases from J, the gap between germline ends came to 17 bases. The CDR3 spans 17 residues.